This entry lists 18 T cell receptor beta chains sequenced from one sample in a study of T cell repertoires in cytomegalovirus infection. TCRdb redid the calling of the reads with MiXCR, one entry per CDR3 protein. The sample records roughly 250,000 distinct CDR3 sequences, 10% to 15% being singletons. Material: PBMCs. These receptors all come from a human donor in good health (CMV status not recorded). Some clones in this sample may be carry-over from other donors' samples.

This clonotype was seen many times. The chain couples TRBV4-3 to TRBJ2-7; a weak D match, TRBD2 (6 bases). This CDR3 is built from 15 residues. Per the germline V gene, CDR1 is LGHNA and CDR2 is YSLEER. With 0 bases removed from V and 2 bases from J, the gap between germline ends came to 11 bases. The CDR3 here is CASSQDYQRAYEQYF. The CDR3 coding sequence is TGCGCCAGCAGCCAAGATTACCAGCGGGCCTACGAGCAGTACTTC.

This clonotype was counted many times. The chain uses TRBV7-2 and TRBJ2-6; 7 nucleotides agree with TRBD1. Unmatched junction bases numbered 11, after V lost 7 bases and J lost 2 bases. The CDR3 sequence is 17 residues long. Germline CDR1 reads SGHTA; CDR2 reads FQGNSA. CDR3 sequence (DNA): TGTGCCAGCACTTTGACCTCAGGGGGAACTGGGGCCAACGTCCTGACTTTC. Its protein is CASTLTSGGTGANVLTF.

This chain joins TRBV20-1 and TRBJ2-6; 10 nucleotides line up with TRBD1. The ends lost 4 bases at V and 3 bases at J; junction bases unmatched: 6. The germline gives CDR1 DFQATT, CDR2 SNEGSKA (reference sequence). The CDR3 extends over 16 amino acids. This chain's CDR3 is CSAIRQGAVGANVLTF. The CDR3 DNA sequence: TGCAGTGCTATACGACAGGGGGCGGTTGGGGCCAACGTCCTGACTTTC.

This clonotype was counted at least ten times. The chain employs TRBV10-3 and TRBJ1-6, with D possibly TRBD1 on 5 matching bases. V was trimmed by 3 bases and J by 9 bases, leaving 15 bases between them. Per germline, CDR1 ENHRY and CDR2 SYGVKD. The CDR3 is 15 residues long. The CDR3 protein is CAISDVPGQGSPLHF. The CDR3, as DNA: TGTGCCATCAGTGACGTCCCGGGGCAGGGTTCACCCCTCCACTTT.

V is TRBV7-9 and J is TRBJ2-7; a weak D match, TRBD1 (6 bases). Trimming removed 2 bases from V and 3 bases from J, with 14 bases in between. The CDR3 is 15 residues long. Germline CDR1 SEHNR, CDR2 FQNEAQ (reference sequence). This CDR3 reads CASSLLPQGDYEQYF. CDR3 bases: TGTGCCAGCAGCTTACTCCCACAGGGAGACTACGAGCAGTACTTC. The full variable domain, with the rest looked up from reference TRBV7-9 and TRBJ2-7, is DTGVSQNPRHKITKRGQNVTFRCDPISEHNRLYWYRQTLGQGPEFLTYFQNEAQLEKSRLLSDRFSAERPKGSFSTLEIQRTEQGDSAMYLCASSLLPQGDYEQYFGPGTRLTVT.

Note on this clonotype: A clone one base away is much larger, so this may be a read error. The CDR3 DNA sequence: TGTGCCAGCAGCAAACGGGGACAGGGAGGCGAAAAACTGTTTTTT. Its translation: CASSKRGQGGEKLFF. The J gene is TRBJ1-4, the V gene TRBV7-2, with 9 bases identical to TRBD1. The CDR3 is made up of 15 amino acids. With V trimmed by 5 bases and J by 8 bases, 9 bases remained unmatched. Germline CDR1 reads SGHTA; CDR2 reads FQGNSA.

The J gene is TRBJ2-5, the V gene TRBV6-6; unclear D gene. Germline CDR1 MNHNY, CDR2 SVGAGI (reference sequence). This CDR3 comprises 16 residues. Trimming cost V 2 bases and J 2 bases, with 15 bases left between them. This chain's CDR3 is CASSYDPPGTQETQYF. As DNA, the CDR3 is TGTGCCAGCAGTTACGATCCCCCGGGTACGCAAGAGACCCAGTACTTC.

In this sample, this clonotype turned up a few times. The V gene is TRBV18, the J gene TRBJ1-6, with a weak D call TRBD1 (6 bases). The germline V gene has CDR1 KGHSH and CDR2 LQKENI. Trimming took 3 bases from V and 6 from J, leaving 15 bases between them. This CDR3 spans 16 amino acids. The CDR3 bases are TGTGCCAGCTCACCGGACGGGACAAGGAGTAATTCACCCCTCCACTTT. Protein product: CASSPDGTRSNSPLHF.

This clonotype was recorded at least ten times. The chain's CDR3 is CAILRSGYTEAFF. The CDR3 DNA sequence: TGTGCCATCCTCCGCTCAGGGTACACTGAAGCTTTCTTT. The chain couples TRBV28 to TRBJ1-1, with D possibly matching TRBD1 (5 bases). The CDR3 is 13 residues long. Germline values: CDR1 MDHEN, CDR2 SYDVKM. Trimming took off 10 bases at V and 3 bases at J, with 15 bases between the two ends.

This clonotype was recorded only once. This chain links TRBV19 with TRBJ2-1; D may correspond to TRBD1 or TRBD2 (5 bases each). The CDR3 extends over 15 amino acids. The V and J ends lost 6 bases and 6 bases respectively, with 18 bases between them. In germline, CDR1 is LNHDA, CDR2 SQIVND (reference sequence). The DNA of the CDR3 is TGTGCCAGTAGCCCGGGACGGTCCAAGGGCAATGAGCAGTTCTTC. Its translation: CASSPGRSKGNEQFF.

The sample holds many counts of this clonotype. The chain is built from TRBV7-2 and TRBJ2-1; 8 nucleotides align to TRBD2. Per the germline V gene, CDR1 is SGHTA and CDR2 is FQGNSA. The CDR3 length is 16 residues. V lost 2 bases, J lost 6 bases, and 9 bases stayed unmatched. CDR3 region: CASSLSAGEGVNEQFF. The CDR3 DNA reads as TGTGCCAGCAGCTTATCAGCGGGGGAAGGGGTCAATGAGCAGTTCTTC.

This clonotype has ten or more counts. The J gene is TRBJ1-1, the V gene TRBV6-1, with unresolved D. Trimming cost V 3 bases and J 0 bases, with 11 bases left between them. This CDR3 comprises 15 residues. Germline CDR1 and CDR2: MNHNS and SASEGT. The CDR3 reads CASSDPGTLNTEAFF. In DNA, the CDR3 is TGTGCCAGCAGTGACCCGGGAACCCTGAACACTGAAGCTTTCTTT.

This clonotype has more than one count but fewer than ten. This chain's CDR3 is CASTRQEEAFF. CDR3 DNA sequence: TGTGCCAGCACCAGACAGGAGGAAGCTTTCTTT. The chain uses TRBV28 and TRBJ1-1; D might be TRBD1 (6 bases). V dropped 7 bases and J dropped 8 bases, with 11 bases sitting between them. CDR3 length equals 11 residues. Germline CDR1 MDHEN, CDR2 SYDVKM.

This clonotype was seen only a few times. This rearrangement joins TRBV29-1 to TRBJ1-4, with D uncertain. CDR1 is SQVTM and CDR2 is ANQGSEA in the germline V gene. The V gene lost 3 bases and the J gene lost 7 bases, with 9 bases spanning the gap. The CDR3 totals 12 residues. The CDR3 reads CSVEGAGEKLFF. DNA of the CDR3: TGCAGCGTTGAGGGCGCGGGTGAAAAACTGTTTTTT.

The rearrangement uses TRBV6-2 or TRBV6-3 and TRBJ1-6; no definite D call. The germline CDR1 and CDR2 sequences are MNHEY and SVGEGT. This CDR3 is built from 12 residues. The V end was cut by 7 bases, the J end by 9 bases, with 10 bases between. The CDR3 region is CASTTTTSPLHF. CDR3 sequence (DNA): TGTGCCAGCACGACTACCACTTCACCCCTCCACTTT.

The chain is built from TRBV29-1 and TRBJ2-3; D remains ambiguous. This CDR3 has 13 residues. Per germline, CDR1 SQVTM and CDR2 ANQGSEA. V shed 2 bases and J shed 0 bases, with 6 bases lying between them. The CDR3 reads CSVEKGSTDTQYF. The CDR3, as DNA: TGCAGCGTTGAAAAGGGTAGCACAGATACGCAGTATTTT.

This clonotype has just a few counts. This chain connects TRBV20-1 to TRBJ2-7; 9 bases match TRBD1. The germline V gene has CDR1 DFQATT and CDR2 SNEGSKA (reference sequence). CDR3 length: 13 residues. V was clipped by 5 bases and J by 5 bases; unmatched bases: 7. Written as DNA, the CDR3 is TGCAGTGCTCAGGACAGGGGAGAGGACGAGCAGTACTTC. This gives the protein CSAQDRGEDEQYF.

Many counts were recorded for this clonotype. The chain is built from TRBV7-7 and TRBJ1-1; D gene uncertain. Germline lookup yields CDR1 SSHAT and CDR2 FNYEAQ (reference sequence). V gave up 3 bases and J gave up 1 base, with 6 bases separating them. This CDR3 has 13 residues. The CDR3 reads CASSFNANTEAFF. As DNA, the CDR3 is TGTGCCAGCAGCTTCAACGCGAACACTGAAGCTTTCTTT.